This T cell receptor (beta chain) was retrieved from a study of T cell responses to AZD1222 COVID-19 vaccine. CDR1 and CDR2 (germline): MNHEY, SVGAGI. The CDR3 is 15 amino acids. The V and J ends lost 8 bases and 7 bases, in that order; junction bases with no gene match: 12. Clones were sequenced by immunoSEQ multiplex PCR, and TCRdb holds only the in-frame ones, with some missing. This table holds roughly 80,000 clones, 85% to 90% found once. This rearrangement joins TRBV6-5 to TRBJ1-5; 9 bases agree with TRBD1. The sequence was obtained from an adult in good health. Here the sequenced sample was peripheral blood, taken on day 0 of AZD1222 vaccination. The CDR3 DNA reads TGTGCCAGCTCTTGGACAGGGGTTAGTAGGCAGCCCCAGCATTTT. Its protein is CASSWTGVSRQPQHF.